The present T cell receptor (beta chain) was sequenced within a study of blood T cell repertoires in COVID-19. Study-level information: From T cells, B-cell-depleted T cells, or PBMCs came the material, which was cDNA or gDNA.

Measured with immunoSEQ multiplex PCR; TCRdb has only the in-frame clones, and not every one. The data hold around 450,000 clones, with nearly 90% observed a single time. Germline values: CDR1 SGHTA, CDR2 FQGNSA. The CDR3 covers 15 residues. V trimming: 5 bases; J trimming: 4 bases; junction bases outside the gene matches: 7. The sequenced material came from PBMCs or T cells enriched from blood (not recorded which). This sequence joins TRBV7-2 and TRBJ2-2; the match to TRBD1 covers 7 bases. The origin of this receptor is a woman aged 18-29 years with acute COVID-19. In DNA form, the CDR3 reads TGTGCCAGCAGCCCACTTACAGGGGTCACCGGGGAGCTGTTTTTT. It specifies CASSPLTGVTGELFF.